The 9 T cell receptor beta chains listed next were all sequenced from one sample in a study of T-cell reconstitution after alpha-beta-depleted transplantation in children. The authors prepared the TCRbeta library with unique molecular identifiers. TCRdb re-called the PCR reads through MiXCR, storing one row per CDR3 protein. Among 100,000 or so distinct CDR3 sequences listed, about 16% were seen once. This specimen was PBMCs, mostly from graft donor cells, taken 180 days after TCRalphabeta/CD19-depleted stem cell transplant. The receptors were gathered from a male patient aged 2 to 9 who had a stem cell transplant for acute lymphoblastic leukemia, so the T cells may come from the graft donor.

The chain is built from TRBV12-3 or TRBV12-4 and TRBJ1-6, with TRBD1 as a possible D gene (6 bases). V was pared by 10 bases and J by 4 bases, with 11 bases between. The CDR3 is 13 amino acids. CDR3 DNA: TGTGCCACCAGGGGCCCATATAATTCACCCCTCCACTTT. It yields the protein CATRGPYNSPLHF.

This clonotype was observed a handful of times. V usage is TRBV19 and J usage is TRBJ1-5; D might be TRBD1 (5 bases). Trimming removed 9 bases at V and 3 bases at J, with 12 bases between. Germline CDR1 is LNHDA and CDR2 is SQIVND (reference sequence). The CDR3 has 13 amino acids. The CDR3 reads CASRDSLNQPQHF. The CDR3 DNA is TGTGCCAGCCGGGACTCCCTCAATCAGCCCCAGCATTTT.

This clonotype was counted between two and nine times. V gene TRBV6-5 combines with J gene TRBJ2-3, with D possibly being TRBD1 (6 bases). V gave up 3 bases and J gave up 3 bases, with 13 bases separating them. This CDR3 has 15 amino acids. Germline-derived CDR1 and CDR2 are MNHEY and SVGAGI. Here the CDR3 DNA reads TGTGCCAGCAGTTATGCACAGGGATCTACAGATACGCAGTATTTT. This translates into CASSYAQGSTDTQYF.

The V call is TRBV21-1, the J call TRBJ1-5. TRBV21-1 is noted as a pseudogene. This CDR3 is 14 amino acids long. The CDR3 region has the DNA TGTGCCAGCAGCAAGTCCGGAAGCAATCAGCCCCAGCATTTT. It translates to CASSKSGSNQPQHF.

The CDR3 spells CASSQGGTEAFF. CDR3 in DNA: TGTGCCAGCAGCCAAGGGGGCACTGAAGCTTTCTTT. The J gene is TRBJ1-1, the V gene TRBV7-9, with a tentative D call TRBD1 (6 bases). The CDR3 has 12 residues. CDR1 and CDR2 (germline): SEHNR, FQNEAQ (reference sequence). With 5 bases removed from V and 4 bases from J, the gap between germline ends came to 8 bases.

The rearrangement uses TRBV6-2 or TRBV6-3 and TRBJ2-1; D is possibly TRBD1 or TRBD2 (5 bases each). The CDR3 sequence is 15 residues long. In germline, CDR1 is MNHEY, CDR2 SVGEGT. V was pared by 5 bases and J by 2 bases, with 13 bases between. The CDR3, as DNA: TGTGCCAGCAGTACTAGGGGTTCAACCTACAATGAGCAGTTCTTC. It codes for CASSTRGSTYNEQFF.

V gene TRBV7-2 combines with J gene TRBJ1-1; D perhaps matches TRBD1 (5 bases). This CDR3 has 15 residues. Germline values: CDR1 SGHTA, CDR2 FQGNSA. Trimming stripped 6 bases from V and 1 base from J, with 15 bases between. CDR3 sequence: CASRGSWGWNTEAFF. The CDR3 DNA sequence: TGTGCCAGCAGGGGATCGTGGGGGTGGAACACTGAAGCTTTCTTT.

In its sample, this clonotype was seen many times. The chain combines TRBV24-1 with TRBJ2-1; 8 bases are a match to TRBD1. The CDR3 is 16 amino acids. The V gene end was trimmed by 4 bases and the J gene end by 1 base; junction bases not matched to a gene: 5. CDR1 is KGHDR and CDR2 is SFDVKD in the germline V gene. In DNA, the CDR3 is TGTGCCACCAGTGACCTTACAGGGGGGTCCTACAATGAGCAGTTCTTC. As protein: CATSDLTGGSYNEQFF.

This clonotype was found a few times. J is TRBJ2-5 and V is TRBV7-9; D gene uncertain. Per the germline V gene, CDR1 is SEHNR and CDR2 is FQNEAQ (reference sequence). The length of the CDR3 is 13 residues. Deletions cut 0 bases from V and 5 bases from J, with 7 bases between. CDR3 amino acids: CASSLARSETQYF. For the CDR3, the DNA is TGTGCCAGCAGCTTAGCGAGAAGTGAGACCCAGTACTTC.